Below, one T cell receptor (beta chain) is given with its context. This CDR3 has 13 residues. Trimming pared 3 bases from V and 3 bases from J, leaving 8 bases between. Germline V gives CDR1 KGHSH, CDR2 LQKENI. The record originates from a study of control samples from healthy donors and cancer patients. Generated by immunoSEQ multiplex PCR, the TCRdb table keeps only in-frame clones and is missing some. The table shows over 110,000 clones, with more than 90% occurring only once. V is TRBV18 and J is TRBJ1-2; weak D call: TRBD1 (5 bases). Sample: blood. The clonotype originates from a man aged 25-40 years in good health. CDR3 nucleotide sequence: TGTGCCAGCTCACCGGGGACGGACTATGGCTACACCTTC. Residues: CASSPGTDYGYTF.